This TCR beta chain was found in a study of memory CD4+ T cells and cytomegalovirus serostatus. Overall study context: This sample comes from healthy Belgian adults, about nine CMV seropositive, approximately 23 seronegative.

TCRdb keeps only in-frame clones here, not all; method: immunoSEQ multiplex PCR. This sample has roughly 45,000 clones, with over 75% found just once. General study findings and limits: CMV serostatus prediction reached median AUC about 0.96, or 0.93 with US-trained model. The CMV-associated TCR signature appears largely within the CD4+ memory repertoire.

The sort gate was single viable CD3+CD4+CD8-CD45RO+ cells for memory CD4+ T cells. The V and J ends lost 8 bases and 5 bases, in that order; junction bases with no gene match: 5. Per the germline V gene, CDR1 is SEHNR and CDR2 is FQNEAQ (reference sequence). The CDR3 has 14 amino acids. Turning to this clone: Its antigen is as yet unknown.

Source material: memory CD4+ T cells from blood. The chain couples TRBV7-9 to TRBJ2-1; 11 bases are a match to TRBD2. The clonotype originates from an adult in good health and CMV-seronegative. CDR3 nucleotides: TGTGCCAGCGCGACTAGCGGGACCCACAATGAGCAGTTCTTC. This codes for CASATSGTHNEQFF.